This T cell receptor beta chain stems from a study of blood T cell repertoires in COVID-19. Study overall: Researchers got acute and convalescent COVID-19 samples from the United States, Italy and Spain. The analysed material was cDNA or gDNA that came from T cells, B-cell-depleted T cells, or PBMCs.

This clone appeared a single time. Source study methods: How many nucleated cells were present was estimated from reference gene primer amplification. Assay used: immunoSEQ multiplex PCR; TCRdb lists only in-frame clones, some missing. That table is the source of V, J and clone size, and D and trimming were worked out from the DNA. The table includes 200,000 to 300,000 clones, about nine tenths detected once. The germline V gene has CDR1 GTSNPN and CDR2 SVGIG (reference sequence). With 0 bases removed from V and 6 bases from J, the gap between germline ends came to 17 bases. The CDR3 runs 15 residues.

Sequencing was done on a sample of peripheral blood. This chain joins TRBV30 and TRBJ1-2; D is possibly TRBD1 (5 bases). The sequence was obtained from a man aged 40-50 years who had recovered from COVID-19. DNA for the CDR3: TGTGCCTGGAGTGTACTTAATGGACAAATGCATGGCTACACCTTC. It codes for CAWSVLNGQMHGYTF.